The 13 T cell receptor beta chains below were found in one sample sequenced in a study of blood T cell repertoires in COVID-19. TCRdb's table, derived via immunoSEQ multiplex PCR, lists solely in-frame clones and lacks some. The profile covers 150,000 to 200,000 clones, with about 80% appearing a single time and 10% to 15% taken by the ten largest. What was sequenced was peripheral blood. These receptors were taken from a man in his 70s who had recovered from COVID-19.

The rearrangement joins TRBV7-9 to TRBJ2-7; 9 nucleotides align to TRBD1. The CDR3 runs to 15 residues. Looked up from germline, CDR1 is SEHNR and CDR2 is FQNEAQ (reference sequence). Unmatched junction bases numbered 11, after V lost 6 bases and J lost 5 bases. For the CDR3, the DNA is TGTGCCAGCAGTAACAGGGGGCAACATCCTAACGAGCAGTACTTC. Its protein product is CASSNRGQHPNEQYF.

The rearrangement joins TRBV28 to TRBJ2-5; the match to TRBD2 covers 7 bases. The CDR3 is made up of 15 amino acids. J lost 5 bases, V lost 6 bases, and 12 bases had no gene match. CDR1 is MDHEN, CDR2 SYDVKM, per germline. CDR3 DNA sequence: TGTGCCAGCAGCCCCGGGGCGGGAGCTTTCGAGACCCAGTACTTC. Encoded protein: CASSPGAGAFETQYF.

The chain employs TRBV10-3 and TRBJ2-4; 9 nucleotides match TRBD1. After removal of 6 bases from V and 9 bases from J, the junction contained 6 bases not matched to a gene. This CDR3 spans 13 amino acids. Germline lookup yields CDR1 ENHRY and CDR2 SYGVKD. CDR3 region: CAIRMGQGSIQYF. The CDR3 nucleotides read TGTGCCATCAGGATGGGACAGGGATCCATTCAGTACTTC.

The rearrangement joins TRBV9 to TRBJ2-3; the D is unclear. V was pared by 4 bases and J by 2 bases, with 14 bases between. CDR1 SGDLS and CDR2 YYNGEE come from the germline V gene. The CDR3 consists of 15 residues. CDR3 loop: CASSSPHILTDTQYF. Here the CDR3 DNA reads TGTGCCAGCAGCTCCCCCCACATCCTCACAGATACGCAGTATTTT.

The V and J genes are TRBV21-1 and TRBJ2-1; the table's D call of TRBD2 was not tested on the DNA. TRBV21-1 is a documented pseudogene. This CDR3 region has 17 residues. This CDR3 is CASSKPFGTSSYNEQFF. DNA for the CDR3: TGTGCCAGCAGCAAACCATTTGGTACTAGCTCCTACAATGAGCAGTTCTTC.

The genes are TRBV4-1 and TRBJ1-6; D is uncertain. Deletions cut 0 bases from V and 6 bases from J, with 9 bases between. The CDR3 runs to 15 residues. Germline loops: CDR1 MGHRA, CDR2 YSYEKL. DNA of the CDR3: TGCGCCAGCAGCCAAGATCTAGGCAGTAATTCACCCCTCCACTTT. It translates to CASSQDLGSNSPLHF.

This clone was detected only a few times. V gene TRBV5-4 combines with J gene TRBJ1-2; 8 bases are shared with TRBD1. V gave up 4 bases and J gave up 7 bases; unmatched junction bases: 15. Germline-derived CDR1 and CDR2 are SGHNT and YYREEE (reference sequence). The length of the CDR3 is 16 residues. This CDR3 is CASSQALAGGWSGYTF. CDR3 DNA: TGTGCCAGCAGCCAGGCTTTGGCAGGGGGCTGGAGTGGCTACACCTTC.

The chain combines TRBV11-2 with TRBJ2-1; TRBD1 is a possible D gene (5 bases). Trimming removed 5 bases from V and 1 base from J, with 18 bases in between. CDR3 length equals 17 residues. Germline V lookup: CDR1 SGHAT, CDR2 FQNNGV. The CDR3 is CASSPRGGSLSYNEQFF. DNA of the CDR3: TGTGCCAGCAGCCCAAGGGGTGGTAGTCTATCCTACAATGAGCAGTTCTTC.

The V and J genes are TRBV4-1 and TRBJ2-7, with D perhaps matching TRBD2 (6 bases). Germline loops: CDR1 MGHRA, CDR2 YSYEKL. The V end was cut by 1 base, the J end by 3 bases, with 13 bases between. This CDR3 has 15 residues. The DNA of the CDR3 is TGCGCCAGCAGCCAAGGTACGGCGGGGATCTACGAGCAGTACTTC. Translated, it gives CASSQGTAGIYEQYF.

The chain is built from TRBV11-2 and TRBJ2-7; TRBD2 matches at 10 bases. The germline V gene has CDR1 SGHAT and CDR2 FQNNGV. The junction had 12 bases not matched to a gene; V was cut back by 6 bases and J by 1 base. The CDR3 extends over 17 amino acids. Written as DNA, the CDR3 is TGTGCCAGCAGTTTTCGGGAGACTAGCGGGTCTTCCTACGAGCAGTACTTC. Translating gives CASSFRETSGSSYEQYF.

V gene TRBV4-1 combines with J gene TRBJ2-2; TRBD1 might be the D (6 bases). CDR1 is MGHRA and CDR2 is YSYEKL in the germline V gene. This CDR3 contains 17 residues. V lost 6 bases, J lost 6 bases, and 23 bases lay in between. CDR3 bases: TGCGCCAGCAGTAAAAACACCGGGACATCGAGTCCCGGGGAGCTGTTTTTT. This gives the protein CASSKNTGTSSPGELFF.

This chain connects TRBV27 to TRBJ2-1; 12 bases map to TRBD2. The CDR3 is 18 residues long. Losses at the gene ends were 6 bases for V and 7 bases for J; bases not matched to a gene: 16. CDR1 and CDR2 (germline): MNHEY, SMNVEV (reference sequence). CDR3 amino acids: CASSSWSFGLAGFNEQFF. The CDR3 DNA reads TGTGCCAGCAGCAGTTGGTCATTTGGACTAGCGGGATTTAATGAGCAGTTCTTC.

The chain links TRBV5-1 to TRBJ2-3; TRBD2 agrees at 10 bases. The CDR3 totals 15 residues. The junction had 4 bases not matched to a gene; V was cut back by 4 bases and J by 2 bases. Germline V lookup: CDR1 SGHRS, CDR2 YFSETQ. CDR3 amino acids: CASSHSGRDTDTQYF. CDR3 DNA: TGCGCCAGCAGCCACAGCGGGAGGGACACAGATACGCAGTATTTT. The full variable domain, rest sourced from reference TRBV5-1 and TRBJ2-3, is KAGVTQTPRYLIKTRGQQVTLSCSPISGHRSVSWYQQTPGQGLQFLFEYFSETQRNKGNFPGRFSGRQFSNSRSEMNVSTLELGDSALYLCASSHSGRDTDTQYFGPGTRLTVL.